These 12 T cell receptor beta chains originate from one sample sequenced in a study of identical twins. TCRdb processed the 5' RACE reads anew with MiXCR; each CDR3 protein has one entry. This table holds about 900,000 distinct CDR3 sequences, approximately 13% found once. These sequences were also reported in another study, on yellow fever vaccine responses in identical twins.

Sequenced: PBMCs. These receptors all come from a woman aged 18-29 years in good health.

This clonotype was seen at least ten times. The rearrangement links TRBV7-9 to TRBJ2-7, with 10 bases matching TRBD2. The germline gives CDR1 SEHNR, CDR2 FQNEAQ (reference sequence). The CDR3 has 13 residues. After removal of 1 base from V and 6 bases from J, the junction contained 0 bases not matched to a gene. CDR3 loop: CASSLGLAGEQYF. CDR3 nucleotide sequence: TGTGCCAGCAGCTTAGGACTAGCGGGCGAGCAGTACTTC.

This clonotype was recorded a few times. This chain joins TRBV7-2 and TRBJ2-3, with TRBD2 matching 10 bases. Germline values: CDR1 SGHTA, CDR2 FQGNSA. V lost 2 bases to trimming and J lost 4 bases; unmatched junction nucleotides: 9. This CDR3 contains 17 residues. The CDR3 region is CASSLIILAGVADTQYF. The CDR3 DNA is TGTGCCAGCAGCTTAATCATCCTAGCGGGAGTGGCAGATACGCAGTATTTT. The whole variable domain, remainder taken from reference TRBV7-2 and TRBJ2-3, is GAGVSQSPSNKVTEKGKDVELRCDPISGHTALYWYRQSLGQGLEFLIYFQGNSAPDKSGLPSDRFSAERTGGSVSTLTIQRTQQEDSAVYLCASSLIILAGVADTQYFGPGTRLTVL.

The chain uses TRBV27 and TRBJ2-7; 10 bases fit TRBD1. The CDR3 has 15 residues. Germline lookup yields CDR1 MNHEY and CDR2 SMNVEV (reference sequence). The ends lost 4 bases at V and 3 bases at J; junction bases unmatched: 6. CDR3 amino acids: CASSSGQGGYYEQYF. CDR3 nucleotides: TGTGCCAGCAGTTCCGGACAGGGGGGCTACTACGAGCAGTACTTC.

Ten or more counts support this clonotype. The chain uses TRBV5-6 and TRBJ1-4; D unresolved. CDR1 is SGHDT and CDR2 is YYEEEE in the germline V gene. CDR3 size: 13 residues. The germline V and J ends were trimmed by 0 bases and 14 bases, with 14 bases remaining between them. The chain's CDR3 is CASSLGGVNPLFF. The CDR3 DNA is TGTGCCAGCAGCTTGGGAGGAGTCAACCCCCTGTTTTTT.

This clonotype was detected only once. The CDR3 DNA reads as TGTGCCAGCAGTCGGACTATATACGAGCAGTACTTC. This gives the protein CASSRTIYEQYF. This rearrangement joins TRBV6-2 or TRBV6-3 to TRBJ2-7, with a possible D match to TRBD2 (6 bases). CDR3 length: 12 residues. Per the germline V gene, CDR1 is MNHEY and CDR2 is SVGEGT. Trimming left V 5 bases short and J 4 bases short, with 9 bases between.

In this sample, this clonotype turned up a few times. The chain combines TRBV12-3 or TRBV12-4 with TRBJ1-2; D unresolved. The V end was cut by 3 bases, the J end by 3 bases, with 8 bases between. The length of the CDR3 is 13 residues. The CDR3 loop is CASSFRVYYGYTF. The CDR3 DNA reads as TGTGCCAGCAGTTTTAGGGTGTACTATGGCTACACCTTC.

This chain joins TRBV20-1 and TRBJ2-5; D is unclear. Trimming stripped 3 bases from V and 1 base from J, with 6 bases between. The CDR3 is 12 residues long. Germline values: CDR1 DFQATT, CDR2 SNEGSKA (reference sequence). CDR3 loop: CSARWGQETQYF. The CDR3 region has the DNA TGCAGTGCTAGGTGGGGCCAAGAGACCCAGTACTTC.

There are a few counts of this clonotype. The chain links TRBV5-1 to TRBJ2-1, with D perhaps being TRBD1 or TRBD2 (5 bases each). Germline V gene data show CDR1 as SGHRS and CDR2 as YFSETQ. The CDR3 length is 15 residues. V shed 0 bases and J shed 6 bases, with 13 bases lying between them. CDR3 amino acids: CASSLEGPRGNEQFF. CDR3 in DNA: TGCGCCAGCAGCTTGGAGGGGCCACGGGGCAATGAGCAGTTCTTC. The whole variable domain, filled in from reference TRBV5-1 and TRBJ2-1, reads KAGVTQTPRYLIKTRGQQVTLSCSPISGHRSVSWYQQTPGQGLQFLFEYFSETQRNKGNFPGRFSGRQFSNSRSEMNVSTLELGDSALYLCASSLEGPRGNEQFFGPGTRLTVL.

This clonotype was observed at least ten times. The chain couples TRBV7-8 to TRBJ2-7, with 12 bases fitting TRBD2. CDR3 size: 15 residues. V shed 5 bases and J 4 bases; nucleotides not matched to a gene: 6. Germline V gene lookup returns CDR1 SGHVS and CDR2 FQNEAQ. CDR3 region: CASSATSGSKYEQYF. CDR3 nucleotides: TGTGCCAGCAGCGCGACTAGCGGGAGTAAGTACGAGCAGTACTTC.

This clonotype has just a few counts. The gene calls are TRBV12-3 or TRBV12-4 and TRBJ2-6; 7 positions agree with TRBD1. The CDR3 runs to 16 residues. Trimming removed 3 bases from V and 2 bases from J; junction bases left unmatched: 4. DNA for the CDR3: TGTGCCAGCAGTTTCGGGACAGCGCCTGGGGCCAACGTCCTGACTTTC. The encoded protein is CASSFGTAPGANVLTF.

The chain is built from TRBV20-1 and TRBJ1-1; D uncertain. Trimming removed 6 bases at V and 5 bases at J, with 16 bases between. Germline CDR1 DFQATT, CDR2 SNEGSKA (reference sequence). The CDR3 runs to 13 residues. Written as DNA, the CDR3 is TGCAGTGCCGCCTTCGGGTCGGGGACTGAAGCTTTCTTT. Amino acids: CSAAFGSGTEAFF.

This clonotype was observed a handful of times. CDR3 residues: CASSLGVRLGRPYEQYF. CDR3 coding DNA: TGTGCCAGCAGCTTGGGTGTGCGATTAGGGAGACCCTACGAGCAGTACTTC. The chain employs TRBV5-5 and TRBJ2-7; tentatively, D is TRBD2 (5 bases). Germline V gene sequence: CDR1 SGHKS, CDR2 YYEKEE (reference sequence). The CDR3 has 17 amino acids. The germline V and J ends were trimmed by 0 bases and 2 bases, with 18 bases remaining between them.